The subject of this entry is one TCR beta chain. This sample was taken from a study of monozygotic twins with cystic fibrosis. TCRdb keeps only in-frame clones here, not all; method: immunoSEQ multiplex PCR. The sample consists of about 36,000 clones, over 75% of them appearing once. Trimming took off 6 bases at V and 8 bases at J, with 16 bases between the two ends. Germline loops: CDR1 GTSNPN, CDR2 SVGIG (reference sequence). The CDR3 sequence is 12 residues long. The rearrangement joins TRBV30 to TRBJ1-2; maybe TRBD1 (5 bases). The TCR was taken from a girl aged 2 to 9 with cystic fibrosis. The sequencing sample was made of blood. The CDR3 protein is CACLQGARGYTF. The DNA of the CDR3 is TGTGCCTGCTTACAAGGGGCGAGGGGCTACACCTTC.